A single sample gave rise to the 22 T cell receptor beta chains below, sequenced in a study of shared clonotypes between healthy human individuals. Data came from immunoSEQ multiplex PCR; TCRdb stores just in-frame clones and leaves some out. The sample consists of over a million clones, 98% of them appearing once. The sequencing input was naive CD4+ T cells sorted from blood. Noted subset: CD45RA+ positively selected. The receptors derive from a man aged 25 to 40 in good health.

The J gene is TRBJ2-1, the V gene TRBV25-1, with 7 bases aligning to TRBD2. CDR1 and CDR2 (germline): MGHDK, SYGVNS. The ends lost 8 bases at V and 9 bases at J; junction bases unmatched: 10. The CDR3 is 13 amino acids. In DNA, the CDR3 is TGTGCCAGCCGCGGGAGCCGCGGGGGTGAGCAGTTCTTC. Translation: CASRGSRGGEQFF.

A remark on this clone: This same CDR3 is encoded by further DNA sequences in the sample. J is TRBJ1-2 and V is TRBV7-2; D unclear. CDR1 and CDR2 (germline): SGHTA, FQGNSA. The CDR3 spans 11 residues. Trimming pared 5 bases from V and 4 bases from J, leaving 5 bases between. The CDR3 sequence is CASSRSYGYTF. The CDR3 bases are TGTGCCAGCAGCCGGAGCTATGGCTACACCTTC.

This clone came up once. CDR3 loop: CASGTSVIPSYNEQFF. The CDR3 DNA sequence: TGTGCCTCCGGGACTAGCGTCATCCCCTCCTACAATGAGCAGTTCTTC. This chain connects TRBV10-3 to TRBJ2-1, with 10 bases identical to TRBD2. This CDR3 has 16 residues. Germline V gives CDR1 ENHRY, CDR2 SYGVKD. V was clipped by 11 bases and J by 0 bases; unmatched bases: 10.

The chain links TRBV5-1 to TRBJ2-3, with 14 bases identical to TRBD2. Germline CDR1 and CDR2: SGHRS and YFSETQ. The CDR3 spans 18 residues. V lost 3 bases to trimming and J lost 1 base; unmatched junction nucleotides: 7. As DNA, the CDR3 is TGCGCCAGCAGCTCCGGACTAGCGGGAGGAGGTGGCACAGATACGCAGTATTTT. Translated: CASSSGLAGGGGTDTQYF.

V gene TRBV9 combines with J gene TRBJ1-2, with TRBD1 identical over 7 bases. This CDR3 spans 15 amino acids. With V trimmed by 2 bases and J by 0 bases, 4 bases remained unmatched. The germline V gene encodes CDR1 SGDLS and CDR2 YYNGEE. Here the CDR3 reads CASSVGTAPNYGYTF. CDR3 nucleotides: TGTGCCAGCAGCGTGGGGACAGCTCCTAACTATGGCTACACCTTC.

This sequence joins TRBV5-4 and TRBJ2-2, with TRBD1 as a possible D gene (6 bases). The CDR3 covers 16 residues. Trimming left V 3 bases short and J 8 bases short, with 20 bases between. CDR1 is SGHNT and CDR2 is YYREEE in the germline V gene (reference sequence). The CDR3 region has the DNA TGTGCCAGCAGCTCGAAACAGGGACGGTTGTCTGGGGAGCTGTTTTTT. Its protein product is CASSSKQGRLSGELFF. The complete variable domain, with remaining parts taken from reference TRBV5-4 and TRBJ2-2, reads ETGVTQSPTHLIKTRGQQVTLRCSSQSGHNTVSWYQQALGQGPQFIFQYYREEENGRGNFPPRFSGLQFPNYSSELNVNALELDDSALYLCASSSKQGRLSGELFFGEGSRLTVL.

The chain is built from TRBV21-1 and TRBJ1-2; TRBD1 was called by the table and not checked on the DNA. TRBV21-1 is a pseudogene. There are 13 residues in the CDR3. This CDR3 is CASSDYRVTGYTF. CDR3 DNA sequence: TGTGCCAGCAGCGATTACAGGGTTACTGGCTACACCTTC.

The rearrangement links TRBV27 to TRBJ2-1; D gene uncertain. The CDR3 covers 13 residues. Between the trimmed V and J ends, which lost 5 bases and 5 bases, there was a span of 10 bases. Germline V gives CDR1 MNHEY, CDR2 SMNVEV (reference sequence). The CDR3 loop reads CASSGLLNNEQFF. CDR3 sequence (DNA): TGTGCCAGCAGTGGTTTGCTGAACAATGAGCAGTTCTTC.

The V call is TRBV6-1, the J call TRBJ2-3, with D maybe TRBD1 (5 bases). Deletions cut 4 bases from V and 4 bases from J, with 15 bases between. CDR1 and CDR2 (germline): MNHNS, SASEGT. This CDR3 contains 15 residues. The CDR3: CASSAGPGWADTQYF. The CDR3 region has the DNA TGTGCCAGCAGTGCGGGTCCAGGGTGGGCAGATACGCAGTATTTT.

The CDR3 sequence: CASSQGGRSSYNEQFF. Here the CDR3 DNA reads TGTGCCAGCAGCCAGGGTGGCAGGAGCTCCTACAATGAGCAGTTCTTC. This chain uses TRBV11-2 with TRBJ2-1; a weak D match, TRBD1 (5 bases). Germline V CDR1 and CDR2: SGHAT, FQNNGV. V was clipped by 5 bases and J by 0 bases, with 14 bases between them. The CDR3 is made up of 16 amino acids. The variable domain in full, completed from reference TRBV11-2 and TRBJ2-1, reads EAGVAQSPRYKIIEKRQSVAFWCNPISGHATLYWYQQILGQGPKLLIQFQNNGVVDDSQLPKDRFSAERLKGVDSTLKIQPAKLEDSAVYLCASSQGGRSSYNEQFFGPGTRLTVL.

The V call is TRBV29-1, the J call TRBJ1-5; 7 nucleotides line up with TRBD1. The V gene end was trimmed by 7 bases and the J gene end by 4 bases; junction bases not matched to a gene: 10. CDR3 length: 14 amino acids. The germline CDR1 and CDR2 sequences are SQVTM and ANQGSEA. Here the CDR3 DNA reads TGCAGCGCAATTCCAGGGGGTGGGAATCAGCCCCAGCATTTT. Translating it yields CSAIPGGGNQPQHF.

This clone was seen once. V gene TRBV6-1 combines with J gene TRBJ2-5; D gene ambiguous. Per germline, CDR1 MNHNS and CDR2 SASEGT. The V end was cut by 3 bases, the J end by 2 bases, with 10 bases between. The length of the CDR3 is 14 residues. The CDR3 region has the DNA TGTGCCAGCAGTGAGCTAGGGCGACAAGAGACCCAGTACTTC. Protein: CASSELGRQETQYF.

V is TRBV30 and J is TRBJ2-7, with a possible D match to TRBD1 (7 bases). Germline assignment: CDR1 GTSNPN and CDR2 SVGIG (reference sequence). The CDR3 totals 14 residues. The V end was cut by 4 bases, the J end by 5 bases, with 18 bases between. DNA for the CDR3: TGTGCCTGGAACCCAGGACAGGCGGGGAACGAGCAGTACTTC. It is translated as CAWNPGQAGNEQYF.

V is TRBV11-2 and J is TRBJ2-7, with no clear D. CDR1 and CDR2 (germline): SGHAT, FQNNGV. The CDR3 is made up of 12 amino acids. V shed 2 bases and J shed 7 bases, with 9 bases lying between them. As DNA, the CDR3 is TGTGCCAGCAGCTTAATAGGAAGTGAGCAGTACTTC. Protein: CASSLIGSEQYF.

The V and J genes are TRBV7-9 and TRBJ2-1; D not resolved. The CDR3 spans 12 residues. Germline assignment: CDR1 SEHNR and CDR2 FQNEAQ (reference sequence). V lost 4 bases, J lost 9 bases, and 10 bases lay in between. This CDR3 is CASSWIGSEQFF. CDR3 in DNA: TGTGCCAGCAGCTGGATAGGCAGTGAGCAGTTCTTC. The full variable domain, in which reference TRBV7-9 and TRBJ2-1 provide the parts outside the CDR3, is DTGVSQNPRHKITKRGQNVTFRCDPISEHNRLYWYRQTLGQGPEFLTYFQNEAQLEKSRLLSDRFSAERPKGSFSTLEIQRTEQGDSAMYLCASSWIGSEQFFGPGTRLTVL.

The chain recombines TRBV9 with TRBJ2-1; possibly TRBD2 for D (7 bases). V was cut by 3 bases and J by 10 bases, with 23 bases left in between. From germline, CDR1 is SGDLS and CDR2 YYNGEE. The CDR3 spans 16 residues. The CDR3, as DNA: TGTGCCAGCAGCGAGGGGGGGCGTAGTTTCGGCCGCGAGCAGTTCTTC. As protein: CASSEGGRSFGREQFF.

CDR3 protein: CASSFTYYGYTF. In DNA form, the CDR3 reads TGTGCCAGCAGTTTTACGTACTATGGCTACACCTTC. V and J are TRBV28 and TRBJ1-2; D remains unclear. The CDR3 runs to 12 residues. Germline assignment: CDR1 MDHEN and CDR2 SYDVKM. Trimming cost V 3 bases and J 3 bases, with 5 bases left between them.

The table lists this clone with a count of one. The rearrangement links TRBV6-5 to TRBJ1-3; TRBD1 aligns across 7 bases. The CDR3 contains 15 residues. Trimming removed 5 bases from V and 3 bases from J; junction bases left unmatched: 7. CDR1 and CDR2 from the germline V gene are MNHEY and SVGAGI. DNA for the CDR3: TGTGCCAGCAGTCGATGGTACAGGGGTGGAAACACCATATATTTT. The encoded protein is CASSRWYRGGNTIYF.

The chain carries TRBV7-2 and TRBJ2-1, with D hard to call. The CDR3 totals 15 residues. Deletions cut 3 bases from V and 9 bases from J, with 18 bases between. Germline-derived CDR1 and CDR2 are SGHTA and FQGNSA. CDR3 DNA: TGTGCCAGCAGCTTGACGGTACCCCCGGGCGGTGAGCAGTTCTTC. Encoded protein: CASSLTVPPGGEQFF. Together with reference TRBV7-2 and TRBJ2-1, the CDR3 gives the full variable domain: GAGVSQSPSNKVTEKGKDVELRCDPISGHTALYWYRQSLGQGLEFLIYFQGNSAPDKSGLPSDRFSAERTGGSVSTLTIQRTQQEDSAVYLCASSLTVPPGGEQFFGPGTRLTVL.

The chain has TRBV19 and TRBJ2-1; a weak D match, TRBD2 (6 bases). Germline V gene lookup returns CDR1 LNHDA and CDR2 SQIVND (reference sequence). The CDR3 has 15 amino acids. Trimming shortened V by 6 bases and J by 8 bases, and 20 bases separated the two germline ends. CDR3 DNA sequence: TGTGCCAGTAGGGCCGCAGCTAGCGTCAATCATGAGCAGTTCTTC. Translating it yields CASRAAASVNHEQFF.

This chain's CDR3 is CASSFTGIQNYGYTF. The CDR3 bases are TGCGCCAGCAGCTTCACAGGGATACAGAACTATGGCTACACCTTC. The chain employs TRBV23-1 and TRBJ1-2; the D gene is possibly TRBD1 (6 bases). TRBV23-1 is assigned to the ORF class and has an uncertain function. This CDR3 spans 15 amino acids. Trimming shortened V by 6 bases and J by 2 bases, and 16 bases separated the two germline ends.

J is TRBJ2-2 and V is TRBV2; 8 nucleotides align to TRBD1. Germline CDR1 is SNHLY and CDR2 is FYNNEI. The CDR3 has 16 residues. V dropped 4 bases and J dropped 4; count of bases not matched to a gene: 8. The CDR3 reads CASSVQGARLTGELFF. CDR3 nucleotide sequence: TGTGCCAGCAGTGTCCAGGGGGCCAGGCTCACCGGGGAGCTGTTTTTT.